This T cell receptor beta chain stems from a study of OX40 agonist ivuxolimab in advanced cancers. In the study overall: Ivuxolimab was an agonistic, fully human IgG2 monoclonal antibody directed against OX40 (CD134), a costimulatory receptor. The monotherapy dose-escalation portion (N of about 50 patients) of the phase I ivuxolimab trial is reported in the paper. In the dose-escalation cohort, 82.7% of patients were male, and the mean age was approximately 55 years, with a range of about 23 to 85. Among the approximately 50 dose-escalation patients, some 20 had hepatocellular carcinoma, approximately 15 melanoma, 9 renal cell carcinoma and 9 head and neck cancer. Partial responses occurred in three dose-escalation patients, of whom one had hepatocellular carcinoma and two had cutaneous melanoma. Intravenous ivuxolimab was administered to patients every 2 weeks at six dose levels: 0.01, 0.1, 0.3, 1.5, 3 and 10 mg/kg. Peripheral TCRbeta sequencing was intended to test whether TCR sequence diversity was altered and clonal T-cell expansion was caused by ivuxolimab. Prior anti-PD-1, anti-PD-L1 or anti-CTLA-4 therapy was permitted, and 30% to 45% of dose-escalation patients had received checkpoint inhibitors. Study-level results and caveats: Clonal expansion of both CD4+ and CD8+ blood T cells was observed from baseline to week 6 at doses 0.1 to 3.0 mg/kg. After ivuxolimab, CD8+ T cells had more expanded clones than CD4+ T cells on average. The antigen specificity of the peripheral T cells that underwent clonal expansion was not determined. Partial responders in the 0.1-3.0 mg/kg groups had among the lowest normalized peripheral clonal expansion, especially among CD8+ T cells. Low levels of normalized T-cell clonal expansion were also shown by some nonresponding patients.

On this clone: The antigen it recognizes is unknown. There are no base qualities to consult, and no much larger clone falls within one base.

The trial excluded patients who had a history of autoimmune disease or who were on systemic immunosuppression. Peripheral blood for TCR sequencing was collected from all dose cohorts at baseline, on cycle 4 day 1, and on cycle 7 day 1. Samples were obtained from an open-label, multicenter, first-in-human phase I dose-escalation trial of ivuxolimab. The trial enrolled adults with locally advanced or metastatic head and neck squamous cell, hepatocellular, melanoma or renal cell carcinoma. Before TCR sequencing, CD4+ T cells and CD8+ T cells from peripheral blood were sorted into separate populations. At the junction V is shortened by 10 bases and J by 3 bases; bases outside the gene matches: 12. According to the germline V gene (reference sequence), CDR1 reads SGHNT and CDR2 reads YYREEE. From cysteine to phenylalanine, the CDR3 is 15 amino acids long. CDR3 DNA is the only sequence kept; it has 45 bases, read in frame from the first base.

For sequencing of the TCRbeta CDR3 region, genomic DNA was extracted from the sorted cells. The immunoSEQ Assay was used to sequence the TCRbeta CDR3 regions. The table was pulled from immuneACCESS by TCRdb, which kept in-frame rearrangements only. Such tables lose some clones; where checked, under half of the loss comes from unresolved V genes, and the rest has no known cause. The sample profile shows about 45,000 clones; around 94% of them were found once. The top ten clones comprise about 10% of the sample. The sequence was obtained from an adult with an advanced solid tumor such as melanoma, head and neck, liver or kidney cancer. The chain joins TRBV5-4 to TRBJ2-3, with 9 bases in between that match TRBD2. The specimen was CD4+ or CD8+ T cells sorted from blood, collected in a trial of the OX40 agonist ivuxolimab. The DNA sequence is TGTGCCGCGTGGGGGACTAGCCCCGGTACAGATACGCAGTATTTT. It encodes CAAWGTSPGTDTQYF.